The next 9 T cell receptor beta chains were all read from a single sample in a study of shared clonotypes between healthy human individuals. Measured with immunoSEQ multiplex PCR; TCRdb has only the in-frame clones, and not every one. The sample yields approximately 500,000 clones, around 96% seen once. The sequenced sample consisted of naive CD4+ T cells sorted from blood. Regarding subset: CD45RA+ positively selected. Every receptor here comes from a woman in her twenties or thirties in good health.

V is TRBV9 and J is TRBJ2-7, with D maybe TRBD2 (6 bases). Deletions cut 4 bases from V and 0 bases from J, with 14 bases between. This CDR3 contains 15 residues. Germline V CDR1 and CDR2: SGDLS, YYNGEE. The CDR3 DNA sequence: TGTGCCAGCAGCCCCCGCGGGGCCAGCTCCTACGAGCAGTACTTC. Translated: CASSPRGASSYEQYF.

As DNA, the CDR3 is TGCGCCAGCAGCTTGGCCTACAACGACTATGGCTACACCTTC. This translates into CASSLAYNDYGYTF. This chain joins TRBV5-1 and TRBJ1-2; unclear D gene. V lost 0 bases, J lost 3 bases, and 9 bases lay in between. Germline CDR1 and CDR2: SGHRS and YFSETQ. The CDR3 runs 14 residues.

The chain combines TRBV7-3 with TRBJ2-2; no clear D. Per germline, CDR1 SGHTA and CDR2 FQGTGA. This CDR3 spans 15 amino acids. Trimming removed 1 base from V and 2 bases from J, with 8 bases in between. The CDR3 sequence: CASSLKAYNTGELFF. CDR3 nucleotides: TGTGCCAGCAGCTTAAAGGCGTATAACACCGGGGAGCTGTTTTTT.

The chain has TRBV19 and TRBJ2-7; D assignment may be TRBD1 or TRBD2 (5 bases each). In germline, CDR1 is LNHDA, CDR2 SQIVND (reference sequence). This CDR3 contains 14 residues. Trimming left V 2 bases short and J 2 bases short, with 10 bases between. The CDR3 is CASSIRPGPYEQYF. Here the CDR3 DNA reads TGTGCCAGTAGTATACGGCCGGGGCCCTACGAGCAGTACTTC.

The gene calls are TRBV7-9 and TRBJ1-1, with D unresolved. There are 12 residues in the CDR3. The V gene lost 4 bases and the J gene lost 3 bases, with 6 bases spanning the gap. Germline V lookup: CDR1 SEHNR, CDR2 FQNEAQ (reference sequence). CDR3 sequence reads: CASSSYYTEAFF. The CDR3 nucleotides are TGTGCCAGCAGCTCATACTACACTGAAGCTTTCTTT.

The genes are TRBV5-6 and TRBJ1-3; 12 bases map to TRBD1. V dropped 3 bases and J dropped 3; count of bases not matched to a gene: 10. The CDR3 runs 18 residues. Germline V gene lookup returns CDR1 SGHDT and CDR2 YYEEEE. CDR3 DNA sequence: TGTGCCAGCAGCTCCCGCCGGGACAGGGGGCGGAGTGGAAACACCATATATTTT. Protein product: CASSSRRDRGRSGNTIYF.

The chain joins TRBV28 to TRBJ2-7; the D call may be TRBD1 or TRBD2 (5 bases each). This CDR3 has 13 amino acids. Germline loops: CDR1 MDHEN, CDR2 SYDVKM. The V gene lost 7 bases and the J gene lost 2 bases, with 12 bases spanning the gap. This chain's CDR3 is CASTGLYTYEQYF. The DNA of the CDR3 is TGTGCCAGCACGGGGCTCTATACCTACGAGCAGTACTTC.

This chain joins TRBV6-6 and TRBJ2-7; 8 positions match TRBD2. V gave up 6 bases and J gave up 3 bases; unmatched junction bases: 10. This CDR3 region has 15 residues. Germline V gene data show CDR1 as MNHNY and CDR2 as SVGAGI (reference sequence). The CDR3 region has the DNA TGTGCCAGCAGCCTGGGTGGACTAGCTGGCTACGAGCAGTACTTC. It specifies CASSLGGLAGYEQYF.

The rearrangement uses TRBV28 and TRBJ2-2; no firm D call. V shed 2 bases and J shed 10 bases, with 5 bases lying between them. Germline CDR1 and CDR2: MDHEN and SYDVKM. The CDR3 is 11 residues long. The CDR3 here is CASSLLEELFF. The DNA of the CDR3 is TGTGCCAGCAGTTTACTGGAGGAGCTGTTTTTT.